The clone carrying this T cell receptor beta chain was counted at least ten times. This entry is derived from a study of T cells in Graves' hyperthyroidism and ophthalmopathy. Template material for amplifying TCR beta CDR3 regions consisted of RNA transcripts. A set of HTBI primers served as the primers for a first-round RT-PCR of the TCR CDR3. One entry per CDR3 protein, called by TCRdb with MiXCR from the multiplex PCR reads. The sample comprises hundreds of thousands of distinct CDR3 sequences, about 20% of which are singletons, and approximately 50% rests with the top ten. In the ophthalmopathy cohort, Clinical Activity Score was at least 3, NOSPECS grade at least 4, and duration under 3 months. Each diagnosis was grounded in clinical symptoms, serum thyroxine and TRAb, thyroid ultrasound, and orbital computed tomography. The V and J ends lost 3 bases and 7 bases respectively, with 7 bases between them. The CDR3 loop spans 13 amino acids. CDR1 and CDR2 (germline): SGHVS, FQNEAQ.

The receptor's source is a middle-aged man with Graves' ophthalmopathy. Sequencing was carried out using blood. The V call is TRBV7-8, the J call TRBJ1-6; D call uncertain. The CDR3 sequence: CASSLGKNSPLHF. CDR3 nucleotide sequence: TGTGCCAGCAGCTTGGGGAAGAATTCACCCCTCCACTTT.